Sequencing of this T cell receptor beta chain was carried out in a study of T cells in Graves' hyperthyroidism and ophthalmopathy. On the study more broadly: Blood from the periphery was taken at initial diagnosis, before any treatment. Findings and limits, study-wide: Among clonotypes expanded in thyroid above 0.001, most were also found in blood.

This clonotype came up many times. The antigen remains undetermined. CDR1 is SGHTA, CDR2 FQGNSA, per germline. This CDR3 has 13 amino acids. J was trimmed by 7 bases and V by 5 bases; bases with no gene match: 6. Uncontrolled infection, other autoimmune disease, pregnancy or lactation disqualified patients from enrolment. Using RNA transcripts as the source, TCR beta CDR3 regions were amplified. HTBI primers were used for first-round RT-PCR of the TCR CDR3. TCRdb re-called the multiplex PCR reads through MiXCR, storing one row per CDR3 protein. The sample has about 520,000 distinct CDR3 sequences, approximately 25% seen once.

The chain joins TRBV7-2 to TRBJ1-1; 8 bases agree with TRBD1. The sequence was obtained from a woman between 25 and 40 years old with Graves' ophthalmopathy. The sequenced sample consisted of blood. The CDR3 DNA reads as TGTGCCAGCAGCCAACCGGGACAGGTTGAAGCTTTCTTT. Translating gives CASSQPGQVEAFF. The full variable domain, in which reference TRBV7-2 and TRBJ1-1 provide the parts outside the CDR3, is GAGVSQSPSNKVTEKGKDVELRCDPISGHTALYWYRQSLGQGLEFLIYFQGNSAPDKSGLPSDRFSAERTGGSVSTLTIQRTQQEDSAVYLCASSQPGQVEAFFGQGTRLTVV.